The clone carrying this T cell receptor beta chain showed up just a few times. Its antigen is currently unknown. The sample originates from a study of vaccination and CD4 T cells after COVID-19. V lost 2 bases, J lost 0 bases, and 13 bases stayed unmatched. The germline gives CDR1 DFQATT, CDR2 SNEGSKA (reference sequence). The CDR3 consists of 18 residues. Treatment denoted: approximately nine-day PBMC culture with coronavirus spike peptide pools or control peptides (ViraFEST assay). CD4+ T lymphocytes from the unexposed donor were collected before the COVID-19 pandemic (2011-2018). Isolation of CD4+ T cells by negative selection took place after less than twelve days of culture. Sequenced with the Oncomine TCR Beta short-read assay was DNA taken from cultured CD4+ T cells. The authors extracted genomic DNA from cultured CD4+ T cells. TCRdb reanalysed the PCR reads using MiXCR and keeps one entry per CDR3 protein. The sample carries approximately 9,300 distinct CDR3 sequences, about 40% recorded once.

The J gene is TRBJ2-7, the V gene TRBV20-1, with 10 bases aligning to TRBD2. The TCR sequence derives from a human donor in good health. Material: CD4+ T cells from blood, cultured in vitro. The CDR3 region has the DNA TGCAGTGCTAGACCCTTCCCAGCGGGAGGGCTCCTCTCCTACGAGCAGTACTTC. Protein: CSARPFPAGGLLSYEQYF.